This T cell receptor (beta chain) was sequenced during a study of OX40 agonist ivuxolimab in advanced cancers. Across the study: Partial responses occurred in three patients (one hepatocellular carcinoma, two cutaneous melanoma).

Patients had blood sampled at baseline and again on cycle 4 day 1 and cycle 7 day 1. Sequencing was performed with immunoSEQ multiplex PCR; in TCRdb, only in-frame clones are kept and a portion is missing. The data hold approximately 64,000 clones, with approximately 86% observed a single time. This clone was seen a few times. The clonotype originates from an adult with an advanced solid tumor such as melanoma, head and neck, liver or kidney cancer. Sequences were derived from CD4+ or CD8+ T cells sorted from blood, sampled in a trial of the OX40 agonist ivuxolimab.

CDR3 protein: CASSLGGTSGMNTEAFF. DNA for the CDR3: TGCGCCAGCAGCTTAGGGGGCACGTCGGGTATGAACACTGAAGCTTTCTTT. J is TRBJ1-1 and V is TRBV5-1; 7 bases fit TRBD1. After removal of 2 bases from V and 0 bases from J, the junction contained 10 bases not matched to a gene. The germline V gene has CDR1 SGHRS and CDR2 YFSETQ. CDR3 length: 17 amino acids.